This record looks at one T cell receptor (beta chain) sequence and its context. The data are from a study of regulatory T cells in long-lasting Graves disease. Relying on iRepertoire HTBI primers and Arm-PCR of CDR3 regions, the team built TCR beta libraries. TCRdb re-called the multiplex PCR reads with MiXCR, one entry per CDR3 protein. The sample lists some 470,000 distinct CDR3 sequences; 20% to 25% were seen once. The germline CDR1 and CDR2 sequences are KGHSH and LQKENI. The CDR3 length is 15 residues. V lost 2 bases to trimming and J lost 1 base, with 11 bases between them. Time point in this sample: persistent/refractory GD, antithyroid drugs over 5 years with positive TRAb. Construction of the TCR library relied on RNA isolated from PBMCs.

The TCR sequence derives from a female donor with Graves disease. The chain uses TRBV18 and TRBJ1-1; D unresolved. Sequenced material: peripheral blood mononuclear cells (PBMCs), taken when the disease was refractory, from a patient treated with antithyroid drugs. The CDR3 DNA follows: TGTGCCAGCTCACCAACTACGACGGCGAACACTGAAGCTTTCTTT. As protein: CASSPTTTANTEAFF.